The following is a T cell receptor beta chain sequence with its context. This sample is part of a study of blood T cell repertoires in COVID-19. Across the study: In each case, the material was cDNA or gDNA derived from T cells, B-cell-depleted T cells, or PBMCs.

How the authors handled the data: Estimation of nucleated cell counts relied on the amplification of reference gene primers. Repertoires were generated with immunoSEQ multiplex PCR, while TCRdb's copy carries only in-frame clones and drops some. That table gives V, J and clone size, and the DNA gave D and trimming. This table holds under 250,000 clones, approximately 83% found once. The CDR3 contains 12 residues. With 9 bases removed from V and 4 bases from J, the gap between germline ends came to 10 bases. The sequence was collected from a man aged 40-55 years with acute or convalescent COVID-19. The rearrangement links TRBV12-3 or TRBV12-4 to TRBJ1-3; no definite D call. What was sequenced was peripheral blood. The CDR3 DNA reads TGTGCCAGTTTTAGTCTGGGAAACACCATATATTTT. This codes for CASFSLGNTIYF.